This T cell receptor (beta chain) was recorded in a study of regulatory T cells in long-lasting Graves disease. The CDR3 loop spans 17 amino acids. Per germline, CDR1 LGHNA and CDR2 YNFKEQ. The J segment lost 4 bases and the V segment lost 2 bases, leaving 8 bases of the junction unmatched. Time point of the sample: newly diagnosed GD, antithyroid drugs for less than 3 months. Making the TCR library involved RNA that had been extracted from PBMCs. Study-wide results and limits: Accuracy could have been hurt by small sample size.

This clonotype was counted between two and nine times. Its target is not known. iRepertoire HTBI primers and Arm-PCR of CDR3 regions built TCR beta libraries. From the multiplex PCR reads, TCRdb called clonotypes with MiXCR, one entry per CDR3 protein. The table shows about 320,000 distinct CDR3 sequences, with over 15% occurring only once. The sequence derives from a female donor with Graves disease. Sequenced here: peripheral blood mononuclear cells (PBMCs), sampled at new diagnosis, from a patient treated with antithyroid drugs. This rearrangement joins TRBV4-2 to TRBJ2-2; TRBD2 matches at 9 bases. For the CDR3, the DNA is TGTGCCAGCAGCCAAAAGGCCAAGCGGGGGGCCACCGGGGAGCTGTTTTTT. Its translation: CASSQKAKRGATGELFF.